What follows are 18 T cell receptor beta chains derived from one specimen sequenced in a study of CD8 T cells in ankylosing spondylitis. TCRdb reanalysed the 5' RACE reads using MiXCR and keeps one entry per CDR3 protein. Of about 250,000 distinct CDR3 sequences listed, roughly 25% were seen once; the top ten hold about 0.6%. The specimen was blood, either unsorted or a sorted T cell fraction (not recorded which). The receptor source for this set is a male donor with ankylosing spondylitis or in good health (not recorded which).

The sample holds many counts of this clonotype. The rearrangement uses TRBV20-1 and TRBJ1-1, with TRBD1 identical over 10 bases. The ends lost 5 bases at V and 4 bases at J; junction bases unmatched: 7. The germline V gene has CDR1 DFQATT and CDR2 SNEGSKA (reference sequence). CDR3 length: 14 amino acids. CDR3 residues: CSARSRDRGTEAFF. The CDR3 DNA sequence: TGCAGTGCTCGTTCTCGGGACAGGGGCACTGAAGCTTTCTTT.

V gene TRBV12-3 or TRBV12-4 combines with J gene TRBJ2-5; maybe TRBD2 (5 bases). Trimming removed 3 bases from V and 5 bases from J, with 10 bases in between. The CDR3 has 13 residues. In DNA form, the CDR3 reads TGTGCCAGCAGTTTCCTAGCTGGGGAGACCCAGTACTTC. Translating it yields CASSFLAGETQYF.

For the CDR3, the DNA is TGTGCCAGCAGTCGGCGAGGGACGAACCAAGAGACCCAGTACTTC. Its protein product is CASSRRGTNQETQYF. The rearrangement links TRBV12-3 or TRBV12-4 to TRBJ2-5; D is possibly TRBD1 or TRBD2 (5 bases each). The germline V and J ends were trimmed by 5 bases and 0 bases, with 13 bases remaining between them. This CDR3 comprises 15 residues.

This clonotype was seen more than once but under ten times. The V call is TRBV20-1, the J call TRBJ2-7; the D gene is possibly TRBD1 (6 bases). The CDR3 length is 15 residues. Germline V gives CDR1 DFQATT, CDR2 SNEGSKA (reference sequence). V gave up 0 bases and J gave up 3 bases, with 15 bases separating them. In DNA, the CDR3 is TGCAGTGCTAGAGATCAGGGGCAGGGAATCTACGAGCAGTACTTC. Its protein is CSARDQGQGIYEQYF.

This clonotype was seen at least ten times. The rearrangement joins TRBV29-1 to TRBJ1-1; D possibly corresponds to TRBD1 (5 bases). The V end lost 3 bases, the J end lost 11 bases, and 19 bases lay between the germline ends. The germline V gene encodes CDR1 SQVTM and CDR2 ANQGSEA. The CDR3 is made up of 13 amino acids. CDR3 in DNA: TGCAGCGTTGAGTTGGCGGGGGATGGTAAGGCTTTCTTT. Translated: CSVELAGDGKAFF.

This clonotype was recorded many times. The chain has TRBV9 and TRBJ1-2; D remains unclear. This CDR3 has 15 amino acids. V gave up 4 bases and J gave up 2 bases, with 15 bases separating them. In germline, CDR1 is SGDLS, CDR2 YYNGEE. CDR3 in amino acids: CASSPMDLSNYGYTF. The CDR3 DNA reads as TGTGCCAGCAGCCCCATGGACCTATCCAACTATGGCTACACCTTC. Full variable domain (remainder filled in from reference TRBV9 and TRBJ1-2): DSGVTQTPKHLITATGQRVTLRCSPRSGDLSVYWYQQSLDQGLQFLIQYYNGEERAKGNILERFSAQQFPDLHSELNLSSLELGDSALYFCASSPMDLSNYGYTFGSGTRLTVV.

This clonotype showed up many times. This chain joins TRBV12-3 or TRBV12-4 and TRBJ2-1; D gene ambiguous. The CDR3 runs 16 residues. Trimming left V 3 bases short and J 0 bases short, with 12 bases between. CDR3 nucleotide sequence: TGTGCCAGCAGTTTGTTAACGGCCCCCTCCTACAATGAGCAGTTCTTC. This sequence encodes CASSLLTAPSYNEQFF.

CDR3 sequence: CSAGLAGEREQYF. The CDR3 bases are TGCAGTGCAGGACTAGCGGGGGAACGGGAGCAGTACTTC. The gene calls are TRBV20-1 and TRBJ2-7; 13 positions agree with TRBD2. In germline, CDR1 is DFQATT, CDR2 SNEGSKA (reference sequence). V lost 6 bases, J lost 7 bases, and 6 bases stayed unmatched. The CDR3 sequence is 13 residues long.

The chain recombines TRBV12-3 or TRBV12-4 with TRBJ2-7; 7 positions agree with TRBD2. This CDR3 contains 16 residues. The V gene end was trimmed by 3 bases and the J gene end by 0 bases; junction bases not matched to a gene: 8. This chain's CDR3 is CASSLLLADTSYEQYF. Here the CDR3 DNA reads TGTGCCAGCAGTTTGCTGCTAGCGGACACCTCCTACGAGCAGTACTTC.

The gene calls are TRBV12-3 or TRBV12-4 and TRBJ1-4, with D uncertain. The CDR3 contains 11 residues. Trimming took off 4 bases at V and 7 bases at J, with 4 bases between the two ends. The DNA of the CDR3 is TGTGCCAGCAGTTCGGCTGAAAAACTGTTTTTT. This translates into CASSSAEKLFF.

Many counts were recorded for this clonotype. The chain employs TRBV20-1 and TRBJ1-1; TRBD1 is a possible D gene (6 bases). Germline V gives CDR1 DFQATT, CDR2 SNEGSKA (reference sequence). Trimming pared 5 bases from V and 3 bases from J, leaving 13 bases between. The CDR3 is 13 residues long. CDR3 region: CSAQGRRYTEAFF. CDR3 in DNA: TGCAGTGCTCAGGGGAGACGGTACACTGAAGCTTTCTTT.

In regard to this clonotype: A read error is possible here, since a much larger clone lies one base away. The rearrangement joins TRBV28 to TRBJ1-1, with D perhaps matching TRBD1 (5 bases). The germline CDR1 and CDR2 sequences are MDHEN and SYDVKM. The CDR3 runs 14 residues. The CDR3 sequence: CASSFGGKNTEAYF. DNA for the CDR3: TGTGCCAGCAGTTTTGGGGGGAAGAACACTGAAGCTTACTTT.

This clonotype showed up many times. The chain has TRBV29-1 and TRBJ1-2; 12 bases align to TRBD1. The junction had 4 bases not matched to a gene; V was cut back by 6 bases and J by 8 bases. This CDR3 is built from 12 residues. CDR1 and CDR2 from the germline V gene are SQVTM and ANQGSEA. CDR3 residues: CSVGTGGWGYTF. CDR3 coding DNA: TGCAGCGTGGGGACAGGGGGCTGGGGCTACACCTTC.

This clonotype has just a few counts. The gene calls are TRBV3-1 and TRBJ2-7; unclear D gene. Germline V CDR1 and CDR2: LGHDT, YNNKEL (reference sequence). With 3 bases removed from V and 2 bases from J, the gap between germline ends came to 14 bases. The CDR3 covers 15 residues. For the CDR3, the DNA is TGTGCCAGCAGCCACGAAAGCCGGGCCCCCTACGAGCAGTACTTC. Translated, it gives CASSHESRAPYEQYF.

J is TRBJ2-3 and V is TRBV20-1, with a tentative D call TRBD1 (6 bases). The CDR3 length is 12 residues. Germline V gene sequence: CDR1 DFQATT, CDR2 SNEGSKA (reference sequence). Trimming removed 4 bases at V and 1 base at J, with 6 bases between. The CDR3 spells CSANRGTDTQYF. In DNA, the CDR3 is TGCAGTGCTAACAGGGGCACAGATACGCAGTATTTT.

This clonotype was counted ten times or more. The chain combines TRBV20-1 with TRBJ2-3; TRBD2 agrees at 9 bases. Germline V gene sequence: CDR1 DFQATT, CDR2 SNEGSKA (reference sequence). The CDR3 length is 15 residues. The junction had 5 bases not matched to a gene; V was cut back by 1 base and J by 3 bases. CDR3 nucleotide sequence: TGCAGTGCTAGAGGAGTGCTAGCGGGGACAGATACGCAGTATTTT. Its translation: CSARGVLAGTDTQYF.

This clonotype was seen repeatedly, ten times or more. The chain combines TRBV20-1 with TRBJ2-1; no definite D call. Between the trimmed V and J ends, which lost 6 bases and 8 bases, there was a span of 17 bases. This CDR3 is built from 13 residues. CDR1 is DFQATT and CDR2 is SNEGSKA in the germline V gene (reference sequence). As DNA, the CDR3 is TGCAGTGCCTGGGTACGGGTTAGAGATGAGCAGTTCTTC. This codes for CSAWVRVRDEQFF.

This chain uses TRBV12-3 or TRBV12-4 with TRBJ2-4, with 12 bases matching TRBD2. V lost 6 bases, J lost 6 bases, and 3 bases stayed unmatched. The CDR3 length is 14 residues. The CDR3 region has the DNA TGTGCCAGCAGCCAGACTAGCGGGGGAAACATTCAGTACTTC. Protein: CASSQTSGGNIQYF.